A single sample is the source of the 5 T cell receptor beta chains below, sequenced in a study of T cell responses to AZD1222 COVID-19 vaccine. TCRdb keeps only in-frame clones here, not all; method: immunoSEQ multiplex PCR. The sample carries about 100,000 clones, 87% recorded once. This sample comprised peripheral blood, obtained on day 0 of AZD1222 vaccination. These TCRs come from an adult in good health.

By sample share, this clone is medium-sized. The rearrangement links TRBV6-2 or TRBV6-3 to TRBJ2-6; D call uncertain. Germline assignment: CDR1 MNHEY and CDR2 SVGEGT. V dropped 2 bases and J dropped 0 bases, with 5 bases sitting between them. The CDR3 has 15 amino acids. The CDR3 loop reads CASSYDPSGANVLTF. CDR3 in DNA: TGTGCCAGCAGTTACGATCCCTCTGGGGCCAACGTCCTGACTTTC.

The J gene is TRBJ2-3, the V gene TRBV20-1; D is perhaps TRBD1 (5 bases). The CDR3 is made up of 15 amino acids. Looked up from germline, CDR1 is DFQATT and CDR2 is SNEGSKA (reference sequence). Trimming pared 3 bases from V and 3 bases from J, leaving 16 bases between. CDR3 coding DNA: TGCAGTGCTAGTTCCGGACATGGTAGGACAGATACGCAGTATTTT. It specifies CSASSGHGRTDTQYF.

V is TRBV4-2 and J is TRBJ2-2, with 7 bases lining up with TRBD1. Trimming cost V 7 bases and J 6 bases; bases outside gene matches: 8. The CDR3 has 14 residues. CDR1 and CDR2 (germline): LGHNA, YNFKEQ. The CDR3 nucleotides are TGTGCCAGCACCTCGACAGGGTTTTCCGGGGAGCTGTTTTTT. Protein product: CASTSTGFSGELFF.

The chain joins TRBV11-3 to TRBJ1-2; weak D call: TRBD1 (6 bases). Trimming left V 5 bases short and J 0 bases short, with 7 bases between. This CDR3 comprises 13 residues. Per the germline V gene, CDR1 is SGHNT and CDR2 is YENEEA. The CDR3 nucleotides are TGTGCCAGCAGCCGGACAGCTAACTATGGCTACACCTTC. Its protein product is CASSRTANYGYTF.

This clone was counted a single time. The J gene is TRBJ1-6, the V gene TRBV5-1; the D gene is possibly TRBD1 (6 bases). The V gene's germline CDR1 is SGHRS and CDR2 YFSETQ. V gave up 4 bases and J gave up 10 bases, with 12 bases separating them. The CDR3 is 13 residues long. CDR3 protein: CASSPDSFSPLHF. The DNA of the CDR3 is TGCGCCAGCAGCCCGGACAGTTTCTCACCCCTCCACTTT.